A selection of T cell receptor beta chains follows, all from one sample in a study of blood T cells in healthy people across ages. TCRdb re-called the 5' RACE reads through MiXCR, storing one row per CDR3 protein. The sample comprises approximately 800,000 distinct CDR3 sequences, 60% to 80% of which are singletons, and around a quarter rests with the top ten. What was sequenced was blood. All receptors come from a man aged 25 to 45 in good health. Both conserved end residues are part of each CDR3. A D gene is named only where the DNA matches it firmly. The size of a clone is reported for some rows only, either as once, few or many, or as a class for expanded clones.

TRBD1 | TRBJ2-1 | TRBV20-1 | NA | CSASPGQGYNEQFF | TGCAGTGCTAGTCCGGGACAGGGCTACAATGAGCAGTTCTTC
NA | TRBJ2-7 | TRBV7-2 | NA | CASSLRPAPSYEQYF | TGTGCCAGCAGCTTAAGGCCCGCACCGTCCTACGAGCAGTACTTC
NA | TRBJ1-2 | TRBV12-3/TRBV12-4 | few | CASSLVWGTLGDGYTF | TGTGCCAGCAGTTTAGTGTGGGGGACACTTGGAGATGGCTACACCTTC
NA | TRBJ2-1 | TRBV5-4 | NA | CASSPLLYNEQFF | TGTGCCAGCAGCCCCTTACTCTACAATGAGCAGTTCTTC
NA | TRBJ2-5 | TRBV4-2 | NA | CASSQEGSGPGFEETQYF | TGTGCCAGCAGCCAAGAGGGTTCGGGCCCAGGGTTTGAAGAGACCCAGTACTTC
NA | TRBJ2-1 | TRBV10-3 | few | CAIQLRDGSYNEQFF | TGTGCCATCCAGCTTCGGGACGGCTCCTACAATGAGCAGTTCTTC
TRBD1 | TRBJ2-5 | TRBV6-2/TRBV6-3 | NA | CASSYTGTGLETQYF | TGTGCCAGCAGTTACACCGGGACAGGGTTAGAGACCCAGTACTTC
NA | TRBJ1-3 | TRBV29-1 | NA | CSVEGAGSGNTIYF | TGCAGCGTTGAAGGGGCAGGGTCTGGAAACACCATATATTTT
TRBD2 | TRBJ2-5 | TRBV27 | NA | CASTPAGGPSGTQYF | TGTGCCAGCACTCCAGCGGGGGGCCCATCTGGGACCCAGTACTTC
NA | TRBJ1-5 | TRBV6-2/TRBV6-3 | many | CASSYGGSQPQHF | TGTGCCAGCAGTTACGGGGGAAGTCAGCCCCAGCATTTT
NA | TRBJ2-1 | TRBV5-1 | NA | CVSSLGWSSYNEQFF | TGCGTCAGCAGCCTCGGGTGGAGCTCCTACAATGAGCAGTTCTTC
NA | TRBJ2-3 | TRBV7-3 | few | CASSLGGVADTQYF | TGTGCCAGCAGCTTAGGCGGGGTTGCAGATACGCAGTATTTT
NA | TRBJ2-3 | TRBV6-2/TRBV6-3 | NA | CASSYAAGPDTQYF | TGTGCCAGCAGTTACGCGGCGGGTCCAGATACGCAGTATTTT
NA | TRBJ1-2 | TRBV18 | NA | CASSPRPSNYGYTF | TGTGCCAGCTCACCAAGGCCATCTAACTATGGCTACACCTTC
TRBD1 | TRBJ2-1 | TRBV9 | few | CASSTVQGVHEQFF | TGTGCCAGCAGCACCGTACAGGGGGTGCATGAGCAGTTCTTC
NA | TRBJ1-4 | TRBV3-1 | many | CASSRDATNEKLFF | TGTGCCAGCAGCCGCGACGCAACTAATGAAAAACTGTTTTTT